Many counts were recorded for the clone carrying this TCR beta chain. No antigen is known for it. The sample is drawn from a study of response to subunit inactivated influenza vaccine. Study-level findings and limits: Authors suggested seasonal influenza vaccinations each recruit few new T cells.

Each CDR3 protein is one row after TCRdb ran MiXCR on the RT-PCR reads. The repertoire has about 520,000 distinct CDR3 sequences, roughly 7.9% of them found once; the top ten carry less than 15%. V was trimmed by 0 bases and J by 9 bases, leaving 11 bases between them. This CDR3 is built from 12 residues. CDR1 DFQATT and CDR2 SNEGSKA come from the germline V gene (reference sequence). The sequence derives from a man aged 50 to 69 who received an inactivated influenza vaccine. The rearrangement links TRBV20-1 to TRBJ1-1, with D possibly TRBD1 on 6 matching bases. The sample here was PBMCs from blood, taken less than 30 months after vaccination. CDR3 DNA: TGCAGTGCTAGAGATACAGGGCGGCAAGCTTTCTTT. Translating gives CSARDTGRQAFF.